The 4 T cell receptor beta chains given below trace back to one sample, sequenced in a study of Graves' ophthalmopathy and Graves' hyperthyroidism. TCR beta CDR3 regions were amplified from RNA transcripts. RT-PCR was first run with HTBI primers, then multiplex PCR in a second round. TCRdb called the multiplex PCR reads again in MiXCR, with one record for every CDR3 protein. The table records 650,000 to 900,000 distinct CDR3 sequences, 35% to 50% of them present only once. Sequencing input: peripheral blood. These receptors originate from an adult man with Graves' ophthalmopathy.

The chain recombines TRBV5-1 with TRBJ2-7; 15 nucleotides match TRBD2. CDR1 SGHRS and CDR2 YFSETQ come from the germline V gene. This CDR3 comprises 17 residues. The ends lost 3 bases at V and 6 bases at J; junction bases unmatched: 10. Here the CDR3 reads CASSSWTSGRARSEQYF. CDR3 DNA sequence: TGCGCCAGCAGCTCCTGGACTAGCGGGAGGGCGAGAAGCGAGCAGTACTTC.

This clonotype was observed a handful of times. The rearrangement links TRBV25-1 to TRBJ1-1, with 8 bases identical to TRBD1. CDR1 and CDR2 from the germline V gene are MGHDK and SYGVNS. The ends lost 5 bases at V and 12 bases at J; junction bases unmatched: 5. The CDR3 is 11 amino acids. The CDR3 is CASSRNRGTFF. In nucleotides, the CDR3 is TGTGCCAGCAGTCGCAACAGGGGGACTTTCTTT.

A remark on this clonotype: At one boundary the junction diverges from the germline segment, which might be a read error. The chain recombines TRBV10-3 with TRBJ1-6; perhaps TRBD1 as D (5 bases). Per germline, CDR1 ENHRY and CDR2 SYGVKD. CDR3 length equals 15 residues. The CDR3 region is CASNRGTSYNSPRHF. Written as DNA, the CDR3 is TGTGCCAGCAATAGGGGTACTTCCTATAATTCACCCCGCCACTTT.

This clonotype was detected many times. The rearrangement uses TRBV29-1 and TRBJ2-7; 9 bases are a match to TRBD2. The CDR3 runs to 13 residues. J lost 6 bases, V lost 7 bases, and 10 bases had no gene match. Germline loops: CDR1 SQVTM, CDR2 ANQGSEA. The CDR3 bases are TGCAGCGCATTAGCGGGAGAGAGTCGCGAGCAGTACTTC. Protein product: CSALAGESREQYF.